The clone carrying this TCR beta chain was counted ten times or more. The source material, RNA transcripts, was used to amplify TCR beta CDR3 regions. Primed by the HTBI set, a first-round RT-PCR was run on the TCR CDR3. TCRdb reprocessed the multiplex PCR reads via MiXCR and lists one record per CDR3 protein. The table includes 300,000 to 500,000 distinct CDR3 sequences, about 16% detected once. This entry is derived from a study of T cells in Graves' hyperthyroidism and ophthalmopathy. Germline lookup yields CDR1 DFQATT and CDR2 SNEGSKA (reference sequence). CDR3 size: 15 residues. Trimming at V came to 1 base and at J to 3 bases, leaving 7 bases not matched to a gene.

Sequencing input: blood. The chain recombines TRBV20-1 with TRBJ2-3, with 7 positions matching TRBD2. This clonotype originated in a woman under 40 with Graves' hyperthyroidism. CDR3 nucleotide sequence: TGCAGTGCTAGAGGGGGGTCCGGGGGGACAGATACGCAGTATTTT. Amino acid sequence: CSARGGSGGTDTQYF.